This T cell receptor beta chain was retrieved from a study of blood T cells in healthy people across ages. Study context: Roughly one uniquely barcoded beta molecule per two T cells was captured. Whole-study results and caveats: Long-lived donors had more naive CD4+ cells and higher diversity than aged donors.

CDR1 is SQVTM and CDR2 is ANQGSEA in the germline V gene. V was cut by 4 bases and J by 6 bases, with 9 bases left in between. The CDR3 is made up of 11 amino acids. Only a few counts were recorded for this clonotype. Its target is not known. For every donor, a draw yielded around 9.4 milliliters of peripheral blood. Through a sample-barcoded 5' primer and a J-beta primer mix, a second PCR was run for roughly 7 to 11 cycles. Each cDNA molecule was tagged by a template-switch adaptor that had 12 random nucleotides. Each CDR3 protein gets one entry after TCRdb re-called the 5' RACE reads with MiXCR. Of some 1.5 million distinct CDR3 sequences in the sample, about 45% are singletons; the top ten hold under 5%.

The chain joins TRBV29-1 to TRBJ1-2; no clear D. This receptor was identified in a woman aged 18-29 years in good health. Sequencing input: blood. Here the CDR3 reads CSVVSDNGYTF. Written as DNA, the CDR3 is TGCAGCGTTGTTTCTGACAATGGCTACACCTTC.